The 29 T cell receptor beta chains listed next were all sequenced from one sample in a study of blood T cell repertoires in COVID-19. Sequencing was performed with immunoSEQ multiplex PCR; in TCRdb, only in-frame clones are kept and a portion is missing. Of about 180,000 clones in the sample, over 70% were seen once. The sequenced sample was PBMCs or T cells enriched from blood (not recorded which). The source of these receptors is a man in his 60s who had been exposed to COVID-19.

This clone showed up just once. This chain joins TRBV4-1 and TRBJ1-4; no reliable D call. With 0 bases removed from V and 5 bases from J, the gap between germline ends came to 13 bases. Per the germline V gene, CDR1 is MGHRA and CDR2 is YSYEKL. This CDR3 contains 16 residues. The CDR3 reads CASSQEPQSKNEKLFF. As DNA, the CDR3 is TGCGCCAGCAGCCAAGAGCCACAGAGCAAGAATGAAAAACTGTTTTTT.

This clone has a handful of counts. This chain links TRBV27 with TRBJ2-7; 8 bases are shared with TRBD2. CDR3 length equals 15 residues. V lost 2 bases to trimming and J lost 1 base; unmatched junction nucleotides: 4. Germline CDR1 is MNHEY and CDR2 is SMNVEV (reference sequence). CDR3 coding DNA: TGTGCCAGCAGTTTAGCGATAGCGGGATCCTACGAGCAGTACTTC. Its protein product is CASSLAIAGSYEQYF.

This clone was counted once. As DNA, the CDR3 is TGCGCCAGCTCCCGGGAAACCTCCTACGAGCAGTACTTC. Translated: CASSRETSYEQYF. V and J are TRBV5-1 and TRBJ2-7; D might be TRBD2 (5 bases). Trimming took off 7 bases at V and 0 bases at J, with 11 bases between the two ends. Germline assignment: CDR1 SGHRS and CDR2 YFSETQ. CDR3 length equals 13 residues.

The CDR3 is CASSVGGNSGAEAFF. CDR3 coding DNA: TGTGCCAGCAGCGTAGGAGGGAATTCGGGGGCTGAAGCTTTCTTT. The chain has TRBV9 and TRBJ1-1; D might be TRBD1 (5 bases). The CDR3 is made up of 15 amino acids. Deletions cut 0 bases from V and 6 bases from J, with 15 bases between. CDR1 is SGDLS, CDR2 YYNGEE, per germline.

This chain connects TRBV19 to TRBJ2-1; 12 positions match TRBD2. This CDR3 has 16 amino acids. V lost 8 bases to trimming and J lost 5 bases; unmatched junction nucleotides: 10. Germline V gene data show CDR1 as LNHDA and CDR2 as SQIVND (reference sequence). The CDR3 bases are TGTGCCAGTGGTAGGCGGACTAGCGGGACGGACAATGAGCAGTTCTTC. This gives the protein CASGRRTSGTDNEQFF.

This chain links TRBV11-2 with TRBJ2-1, with TRBD1 matching 8 bases. Looked up from germline, CDR1 is SGHAT and CDR2 is FQNNGV. The CDR3 runs 15 residues. The trim removed 6 bases at V and 7 bases at J, leaving 11 bases unmatched. CDR3 loop: CASRVDRGSRNEQFF. The CDR3 DNA sequence: TGTGCCAGCAGAGTCGACAGGGGCTCGCGGAATGAGCAGTTCTTC.

In DNA, the CDR3 is TGTGCCAGCAGTGACTACGGTTCAAATCAGCCCCAGCATTTT. This sequence encodes CASSDYGSNQPQHF. The gene calls are TRBV25-1 and TRBJ1-5; D not certain. This CDR3 region has 14 residues. Trimming took 3 bases from V and 4 from J, leaving 10 bases between them. From germline, CDR1 is MGHDK and CDR2 SYGVNS.

The chain joins TRBV28 to TRBJ2-5; 10 nucleotides line up with TRBD2. Germline-derived CDR1 and CDR2 are MDHEN and SYDVKM. V was pared by 7 bases and J by 1 base, with 12 bases of the junction left unmatched. The CDR3 consists of 17 residues. CDR3 in amino acids: CASTEPRASGSQETQYF. The CDR3 DNA is TGTGCCAGCACCGAACCCCGGGCTAGCGGGAGCCAAGAGACCCAGTACTTC. The variable domain in full, with the rest retrieved from reference TRBV28 and TRBJ2-5, is DVKVTQSSRYLVKRTGEKVFLECVQDMDHENMFWYRQDPGLGLRLIYFSYDVKMKEKGDIPEGYSVSREKKERFSLILESASTNQTSMYLCASTEPRASGSQETQYFGPGTRLLVL.

V usage is TRBV28 and J usage is TRBJ2-1; weak D call: TRBD1 (5 bases). Trimming pared 7 bases from V and 8 bases from J, leaving 15 bases between. This CDR3 spans 13 amino acids. CDR1 and CDR2 from the germline V gene are MDHEN and SYDVKM. CDR3 nucleotide sequence: TGTGCCAGCAACCCCAGGGCATGGGATGAGCAGTTCTTC. Its protein product is CASNPRAWDEQFF.

The chain joins TRBV4-2 to TRBJ2-1; 11 bases map to TRBD2. Per germline, CDR1 LGHNA and CDR2 YNFKEQ. Trimming took 2 bases from V and 7 from J; bases not matched to a gene: 13. This CDR3 is 18 amino acids long. CDR3 coding DNA: TGTGCCAGCAGCCAAAAGCATGCGCTAGCGGGAGGTTTTAATGAGCAGTTCTTC. It codes for CASSQKHALAGGFNEQFF.

The table lists this clone with a count of one. The V gene is TRBV7-2, the J gene TRBJ2-5, with a tentative D call TRBD1 (6 bases). CDR1 and CDR2 from the germline V gene are SGHTA and FQGNSA. CDR3 length equals 15 residues. V shed 2 bases and J shed 4 bases, with 14 bases lying between them. CDR3 in DNA: TGTGCCAGCAGCTTAACAGGGAGTTTTAGAGAGACCCAGTACTTC. Translated: CASSLTGSFRETQYF.

The chain recombines TRBV5-1 with TRBJ2-1, with 15 bases that match TRBD2. Germline V lookup: CDR1 SGHRS, CDR2 YFSETQ. V lost 5 bases to trimming and J lost 5 bases; unmatched junction nucleotides: 26. The CDR3 runs 23 residues. The DNA for the CDR3 is TGCGCCAGCAGATCCCAACAGGGGACTGGACTAGCGGGAGGGCCCCTCCCAAACAATGAGCAGTTCTTC. This encodes CASRSQQGTGLAGGPLPNNEQFF. The variable domain in full, with the rest retrieved from reference TRBV5-1 and TRBJ2-1, is KAGVTQTPRYLIKTRGQQVTLSCSPISGHRSVSWYQQTPGQGLQFLFEYFSETQRNKGNFPGRFSGRQFSNSRSEMNVSTLELGDSALYLCASRSQQGTGLAGGPLPNNEQFFGPGTRLTVL.

V gene TRBV2 combines with J gene TRBJ2-6, with unresolved D. This CDR3 region has 13 residues. Trimming shortened V by 9 bases and J by 0 bases, and 6 bases separated the two germline ends. The germline V gene encodes CDR1 SNHLY and CDR2 FYNNEI. The DNA for the CDR3 is TGTGCCAGACGGAGCTCTGGGGCCAACGTCCTGACTTTC. Protein: CARRSSGANVLTF. The full variable domain, with the rest looked up from reference TRBV2 and TRBJ2-6, is EPEVTQTPSHQVTQMGQEVILRCVPISNHLYFYWYRQILGQKVEFLVSFYNNEISEKSEIFDDQFSVERPDGSNFTLKIRSTKLEDSAMYFCARRSSGANVLTFGAGSRLTVL.

The chain combines TRBV21-1 with TRBJ1-4; the DNA was not used to check the table's D call, TRBD1. TRBV21-1 is a pseudogene segment. There are 21 residues in the CDR3. For the CDR3, the DNA is TGTGCCAGCAGCAAAAACGCCATCTTAGGGACAGGGGGAGCAACTAATGAAAAACTGTTTTTT. It translates to CASSKNAILGTGGATNEKLFF.

The chain recombines TRBV3-1 (or the pseudogene TRBV3-2) with TRBJ2-3, with 8 nucleotides matching TRBD2. The length of the CDR3 is 15 residues. Germline values: CDR1 LGHDT, CDR2 YNNKEL (reference sequence). Trimming removed 4 bases from V and 7 bases from J; junction bases left unmatched: 10. The CDR3 nucleotides are TGTGCCAGCAGCCCCGTAAGCGGGAGTAGGCATACGCAGTATTTT. Translated, it gives CASSPVSGSRHTQYF.

The rearrangement links TRBV18 to TRBJ1-6; tentative D call: TRBD1 (6 bases). From germline, CDR1 is KGHSH and CDR2 LQKENI. The CDR3 runs to 15 residues. Deletions cut 2 bases from V and 7 bases from J, with 12 bases between. CDR3 region: CASSPLQGKNSPLHF. CDR3 bases: TGTGCCAGCTCACCATTACAGGGAAAGAATTCACCCCTCCACTTT.

This chain joins TRBV11-3 and TRBJ2-3, with D possibly being TRBD2 (6 bases). Per germline, CDR1 SGHNT and CDR2 YENEEA. This CDR3 comprises 16 residues. Deletions cut 5 bases from V and 2 bases from J, with 17 bases between. The CDR3 loop reads CASSARRSGYTDTQYF. The DNA for the CDR3 is TGTGCCAGCAGCGCGCGTCGTAGCGGATACACAGATACGCAGTATTTT.

V and J are TRBV11-3 and TRBJ2-2, with 11 bases that match TRBD2. The CDR3 is 16 residues long. CDR1 SGHNT and CDR2 YENEEA come from the germline V gene. V shed 4 bases and J 1 base; nucleotides not matched to a gene: 2. The CDR3: CASSSGTSGNTGELFF. As DNA, the CDR3 is TGTGCCAGCAGCTCCGGGACTAGCGGGAACACCGGGGAGCTGTTTTTT.

The count of this clone is one. V and J are TRBV11-3 and TRBJ2-1; 11 bases line up with TRBD1. V gave up 5 bases and J gave up 6 bases; unmatched junction bases: 9. This CDR3 is 16 amino acids long. Germline CDR1 and CDR2: SGHNT and YENEEA. The CDR3 spells CASSGKGQGVGNEQFF. The CDR3 DNA is TGTGCCAGCAGCGGGAAGGGACAGGGGGTGGGCAATGAGCAGTTCTTC.

The chain has TRBV11-3 and TRBJ2-3, with 10 bases matching TRBD2. The CDR3 runs to 13 residues. The V segment lost 5 bases and the J segment 8 bases; nucleotides outside the gene matches: 4. Germline lookup yields CDR1 SGHNT and CDR2 YENEEA. The CDR3 nucleotides read TGTGCCAGCAGCCCTATAGCGGGAGGTACGCAGTATTTT. Protein product: CASSPIAGGTQYF.

On this clone: This may be a read error: a much more frequent sequence differs by one nucleotide. This chain connects TRBV5-5 to TRBJ2-2, with a possible D match to TRBD1 (5 bases). The CDR3 extends over 14 amino acids. V was cut by 2 bases and J by 1 base, with 6 bases left in between. Germline CDR1 is SGHKS and CDR2 is YYEKEE (reference sequence). CDR3 sequence reads: CASSFTGNTGELFF. CDR3 nucleotide sequence: TGTGCCAGCAGCTTCACAGGGAACACCGGGGAGCTGTTTTTT.

This clone was seen just once. The V call is TRBV25-1, the J call TRBJ2-1; D is possibly TRBD2 (5 bases). Trimming left V 0 bases short and J 6 bases short, with 6 bases between. In germline, CDR1 is MGHDK, CDR2 SYGVNS. This CDR3 contains 13 residues. For the CDR3, the DNA is TGTGCCAGCAGTGAATACGAGGGCAATGAGCAGTTCTTC. It is translated as CASSEYEGNEQFF.

The chain links TRBV5-1 to TRBJ1-3; the D gene is possibly TRBD1 (6 bases). The CDR3 covers 17 residues. Trimming removed 2 bases at V and 0 bases at J, with 15 bases between. Germline V CDR1 and CDR2: SGHRS, YFSETQ. The CDR3 DNA reads as TGCGCCAGCAGCTTTGGCTGGGACATTTCCTCTGGAAACACCATATATTTT. Its protein product is CASSFGWDISSGNTIYF.

This clone appeared a few times. This CDR3 is also generated by other DNA sequences in the sample. The chain links TRBV7-8 to TRBJ1-2; a weak D match, TRBD1 (6 bases). Trimming left V 0 bases short and J 2 bases short, with 7 bases between. This CDR3 has 14 amino acids. The germline CDR1 and CDR2 sequences are SGHVS and FQNEAQ. This CDR3 reads CASSLAGQNYGYTF. The CDR3 bases are TGTGCCAGCAGCTTAGCCGGACAGAACTATGGCTACACCTTC.

The V call is TRBV5-4, the J call TRBJ2-2, with D perhaps matching TRBD1 (5 bases). Germline-derived CDR1 and CDR2 are SGHNT and YYREEE (reference sequence). The CDR3 contains 16 residues. V was cut by 4 bases and J by 1 base, with 14 bases left in between. In nucleotides, the CDR3 is TGTGCCAGCAGCCCGACTCCCGACAGGAACACCGGGGAGCTGTTTTTT. This gives the protein CASSPTPDRNTGELFF. The full variable domain, in which reference TRBV5-4 and TRBJ2-2 provide the parts outside the CDR3, is ETGVTQSPTHLIKTRGQQVTLRCSSQSGHNTVSWYQQALGQGPQFIFQYYREEENGRGNFPPRFSGLQFPNYSSELNVNALELDDSALYLCASSPTPDRNTGELFFGEGSRLTVL.

As DNA, the CDR3 is TGTGCCAGCAGCTTAGCGCGGACACGAGCCAACACCGGGGAGCTGTTTTTT. It is translated as CASSLARTRANTGELFF. V gene TRBV11-2 combines with J gene TRBJ2-2; TRBD1 might be the D (5 bases). Trimming stripped 1 base from V and 2 bases from J, with 14 bases between. The length of the CDR3 is 17 residues. Germline CDR1 and CDR2: SGHAT and FQNNGV.

V usage is TRBV6-1 and J usage is TRBJ1-2; 7 nucleotides align to TRBD1. The germline gives CDR1 MNHNS, CDR2 SASEGT. Losses at the gene ends were 1 base for V and 2 bases for J; bases not matched to a gene: 4. The CDR3 is 15 amino acids. The CDR3 protein is CASSEGLTGNYGYTF. The CDR3 nucleotides read TGTGCCAGCAGTGAAGGGTTGACAGGGAACTATGGCTACACCTTC.

The chain employs TRBV11-2 and TRBJ2-7; 8 bases map to TRBD2. Germline lookup yields CDR1 SGHAT and CDR2 FQNNGV. The CDR3 has 14 amino acids. V shed 1 base and J 4 bases; nucleotides not matched to a gene: 3. The CDR3 is CASSLAGGAYEQYF. The CDR3 region has the DNA TGTGCCAGCAGCTTAGCGGGGGGGGCATACGAGCAGTACTTC.

V gene TRBV7-6 combines with J gene TRBJ1-4; tentative D call: TRBD1 (6 bases). CDR1 is SGHVS and CDR2 is FNYEAQ in the germline V gene. V dropped 4 bases and J dropped 6 bases, with 21 bases sitting between them. CDR3 length: 17 amino acids. The CDR3 DNA reads as TGTGCCAGCAGCTCCACCCCCAACAGGGTATGGGATGAAAAACTGTTTTTT. It specifies CASSSTPNRVWDEKLFF.